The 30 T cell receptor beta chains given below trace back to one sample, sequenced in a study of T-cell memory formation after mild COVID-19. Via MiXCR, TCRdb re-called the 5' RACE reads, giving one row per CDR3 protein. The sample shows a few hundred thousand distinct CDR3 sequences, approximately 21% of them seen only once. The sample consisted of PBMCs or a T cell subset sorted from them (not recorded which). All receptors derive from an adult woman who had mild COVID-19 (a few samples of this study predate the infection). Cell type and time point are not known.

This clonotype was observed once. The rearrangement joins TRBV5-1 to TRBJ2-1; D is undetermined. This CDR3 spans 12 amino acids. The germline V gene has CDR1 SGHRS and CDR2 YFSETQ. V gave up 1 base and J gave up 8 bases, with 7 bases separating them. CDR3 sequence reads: CASSLQGHEQFF. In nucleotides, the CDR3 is TGCGCCAGCAGCTTGCAAGGCCATGAGCAGTTCTTC.

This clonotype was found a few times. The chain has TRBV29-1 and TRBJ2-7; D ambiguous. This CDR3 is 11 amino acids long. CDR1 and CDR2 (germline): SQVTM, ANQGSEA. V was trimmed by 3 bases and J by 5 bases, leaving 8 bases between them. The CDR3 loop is CSVDDVNEQYF. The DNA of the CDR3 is TGCAGCGTTGACGATGTCAACGAGCAGTACTTC.

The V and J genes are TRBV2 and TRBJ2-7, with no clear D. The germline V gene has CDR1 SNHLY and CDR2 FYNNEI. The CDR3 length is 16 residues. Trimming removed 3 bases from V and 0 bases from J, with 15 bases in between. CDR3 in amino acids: CASSDAGTEASYEQYF. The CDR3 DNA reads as TGTGCCAGCAGTGACGCCGGAACGGAAGCCTCCTACGAGCAGTACTTC.

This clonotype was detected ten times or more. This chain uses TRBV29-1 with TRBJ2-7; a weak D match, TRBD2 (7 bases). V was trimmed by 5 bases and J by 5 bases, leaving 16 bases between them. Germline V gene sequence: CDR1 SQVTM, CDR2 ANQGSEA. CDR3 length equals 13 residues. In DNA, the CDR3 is TGCAGCGTTAGGAGGGGGGGCCGGGACGAGCAGTACTTC. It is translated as CSVRRGGRDEQYF.

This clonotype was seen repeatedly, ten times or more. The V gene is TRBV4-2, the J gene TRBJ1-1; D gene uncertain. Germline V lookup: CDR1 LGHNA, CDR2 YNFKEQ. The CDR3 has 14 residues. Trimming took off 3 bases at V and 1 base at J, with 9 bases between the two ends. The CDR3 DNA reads TGTGCCAGCAGCCACCTTGGTTCGAACACTGAAGCTTTCTTT. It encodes CASSHLGSNTEAFF.

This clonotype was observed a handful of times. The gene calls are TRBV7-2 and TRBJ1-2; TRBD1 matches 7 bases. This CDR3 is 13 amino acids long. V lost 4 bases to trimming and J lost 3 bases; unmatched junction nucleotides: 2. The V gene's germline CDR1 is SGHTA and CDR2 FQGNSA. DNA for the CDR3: TGTGCCAGCAGCTGGGACAGTTACTATGGCTACACCTTC. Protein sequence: CASSWDSYYGYTF.

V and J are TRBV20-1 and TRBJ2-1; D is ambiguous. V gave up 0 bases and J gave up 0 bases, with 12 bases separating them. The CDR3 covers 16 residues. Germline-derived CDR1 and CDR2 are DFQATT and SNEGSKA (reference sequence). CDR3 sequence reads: CSARDLSVSSYNEQFF. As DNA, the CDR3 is TGCAGTGCTAGAGACTTAAGCGTGAGCTCCTACAATGAGCAGTTCTTC.

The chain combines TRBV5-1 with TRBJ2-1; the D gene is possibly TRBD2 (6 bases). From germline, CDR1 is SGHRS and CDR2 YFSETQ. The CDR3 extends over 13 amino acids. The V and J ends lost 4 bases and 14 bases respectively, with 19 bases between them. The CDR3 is CASSLEGRASEFF. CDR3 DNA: TGCGCCAGCAGCCTGGAGGGGCGGGCGTCCGAGTTCTTC.

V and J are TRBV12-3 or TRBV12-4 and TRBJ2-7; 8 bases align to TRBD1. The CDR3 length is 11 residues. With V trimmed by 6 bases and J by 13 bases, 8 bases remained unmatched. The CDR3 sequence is CASSKRDRSYF. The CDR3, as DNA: TGTGCCAGCAGCAAAAGGGACAGGTCTTACTTC.

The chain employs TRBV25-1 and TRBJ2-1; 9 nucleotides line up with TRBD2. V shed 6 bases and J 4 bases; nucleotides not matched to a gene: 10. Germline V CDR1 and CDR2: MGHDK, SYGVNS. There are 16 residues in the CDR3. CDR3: CASRIPPSGAYNEQFF. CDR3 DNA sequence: TGTGCCAGCAGGATACCCCCTAGCGGGGCATACAATGAGCAGTTCTTC.

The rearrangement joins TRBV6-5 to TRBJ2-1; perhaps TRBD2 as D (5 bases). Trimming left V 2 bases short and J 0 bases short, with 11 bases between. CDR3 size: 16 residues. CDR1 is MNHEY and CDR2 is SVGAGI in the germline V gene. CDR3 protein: CASSYEASFSYNEQFF. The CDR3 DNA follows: TGTGCCAGCAGTTACGAAGCTAGCTTCTCCTACAATGAGCAGTTCTTC.

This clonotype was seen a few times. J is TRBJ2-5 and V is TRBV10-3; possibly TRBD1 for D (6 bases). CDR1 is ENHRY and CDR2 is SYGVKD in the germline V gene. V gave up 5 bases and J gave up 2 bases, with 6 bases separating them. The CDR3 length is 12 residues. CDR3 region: CAISQGQETQYF. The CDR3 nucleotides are TGTGCCATCAGTCAGGGGCAAGAGACCCAGTACTTC.

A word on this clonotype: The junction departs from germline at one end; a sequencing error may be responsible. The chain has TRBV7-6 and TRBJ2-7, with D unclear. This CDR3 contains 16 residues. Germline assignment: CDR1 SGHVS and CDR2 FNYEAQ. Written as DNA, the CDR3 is TGTGACAGCAGCTTAGTTGCAGGTCAGAGCTCCTACGAGCAGTACTTC. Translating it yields CDSSLVAGQSSYEQYF.

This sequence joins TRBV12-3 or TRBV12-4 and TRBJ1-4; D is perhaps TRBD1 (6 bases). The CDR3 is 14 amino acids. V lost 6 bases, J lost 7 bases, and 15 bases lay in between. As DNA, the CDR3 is TGTGCCAGCAGATTAAGGGGGGGGCGTGAAAAACTGTTTTTT. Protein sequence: CASRLRGGREKLFF.

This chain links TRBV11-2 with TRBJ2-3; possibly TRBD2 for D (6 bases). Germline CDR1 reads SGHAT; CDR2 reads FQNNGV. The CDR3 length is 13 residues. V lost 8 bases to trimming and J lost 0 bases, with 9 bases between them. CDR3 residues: CASHSGSTDTQYF. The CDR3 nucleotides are TGTGCCAGCCATAGCGGTAGCACAGATACGCAGTATTTT.

CDR3 DNA: TGTGCCAGCAGCCAAGAGGTTAGCGGGGGAGTTTACGAGCAGTACTTC. It codes for CASSQEVSGGVYEQYF. The chain uses TRBV4-2 and TRBJ2-7; TRBD2 agrees at 9 bases. CDR1 LGHNA and CDR2 YNFKEQ come from the germline V gene. The V segment lost 0 bases and the J segment 4 bases; nucleotides outside the gene matches: 7. The CDR3 is 16 residues long.

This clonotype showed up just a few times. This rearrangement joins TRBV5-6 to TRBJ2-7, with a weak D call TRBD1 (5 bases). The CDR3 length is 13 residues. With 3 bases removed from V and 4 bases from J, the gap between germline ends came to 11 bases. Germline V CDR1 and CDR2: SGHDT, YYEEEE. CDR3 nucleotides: TGTGCCAGCAGCTCGAGGACACTTTACGAGCAGTACTTC. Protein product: CASSSRTLYEQYF.

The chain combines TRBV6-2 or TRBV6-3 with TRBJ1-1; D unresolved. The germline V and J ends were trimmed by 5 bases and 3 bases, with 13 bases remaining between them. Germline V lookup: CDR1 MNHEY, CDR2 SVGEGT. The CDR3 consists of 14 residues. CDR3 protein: CASSTRSPDTEAFF. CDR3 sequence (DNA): TGTGCCAGCAGTACCAGGAGCCCGGACACTGAAGCTTTCTTT.

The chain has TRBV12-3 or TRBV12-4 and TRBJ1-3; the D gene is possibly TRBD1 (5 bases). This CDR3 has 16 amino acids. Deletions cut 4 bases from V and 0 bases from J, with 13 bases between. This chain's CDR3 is CASSYRRGGSGNTIYF. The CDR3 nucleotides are TGTGCCAGCAGTTACCGCCGTGGGGGCTCTGGAAACACCATATATTTT.

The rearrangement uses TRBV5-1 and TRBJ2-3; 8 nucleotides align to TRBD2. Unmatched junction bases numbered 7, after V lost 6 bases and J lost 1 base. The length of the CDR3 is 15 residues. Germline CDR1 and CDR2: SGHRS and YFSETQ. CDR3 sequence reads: CASTRSAGGTDTQYF. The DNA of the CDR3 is TGCGCCAGCACCCGATCAGCGGGGGGCACAGATACGCAGTATTTT.

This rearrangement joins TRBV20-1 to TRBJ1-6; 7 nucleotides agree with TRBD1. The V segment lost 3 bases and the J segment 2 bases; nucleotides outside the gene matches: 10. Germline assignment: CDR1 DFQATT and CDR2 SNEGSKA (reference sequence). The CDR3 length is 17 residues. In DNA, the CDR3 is TGCAGTGCTAGTTCCCCATTCAGGGGGGCCTATAATTCACCCCTCCACTTT. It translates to CSASSPFRGAYNSPLHF.

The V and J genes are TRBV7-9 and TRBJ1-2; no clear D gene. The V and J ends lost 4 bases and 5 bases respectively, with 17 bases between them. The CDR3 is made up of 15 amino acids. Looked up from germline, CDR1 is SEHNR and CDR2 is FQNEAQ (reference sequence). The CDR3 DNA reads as TGTGCCAGCAGCTCTCGGGTGGCAGCGCGTTATGGCTACACCTTC. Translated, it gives CASSSRVAARYGYTF. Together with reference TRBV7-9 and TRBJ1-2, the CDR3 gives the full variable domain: DTGVSQNPRHKITKRGQNVTFRCDPISEHNRLYWYRQTLGQGPEFLTYFQNEAQLEKSRLLSDRFSAERPKGSFSTLEIQRTEQGDSAMYLCASSSRVAARYGYTFGSGTRLTVV.

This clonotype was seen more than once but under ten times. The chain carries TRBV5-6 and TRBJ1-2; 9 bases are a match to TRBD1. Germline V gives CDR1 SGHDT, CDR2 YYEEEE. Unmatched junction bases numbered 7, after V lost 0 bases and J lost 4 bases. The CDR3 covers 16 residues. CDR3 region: CASSLGPLTGGYGYTF. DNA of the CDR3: TGTGCCAGCAGCTTGGGGCCCCTGACAGGGGGCTATGGCTACACCTTC.

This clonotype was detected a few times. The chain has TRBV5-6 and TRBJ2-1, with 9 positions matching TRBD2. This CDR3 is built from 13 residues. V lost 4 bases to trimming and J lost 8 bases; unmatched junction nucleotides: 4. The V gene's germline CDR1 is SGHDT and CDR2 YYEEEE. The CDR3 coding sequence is TGTGCCAGCAGCAGGGGACTAGCAGATGAGCAGTTCTTC. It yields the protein CASSRGLADEQFF.

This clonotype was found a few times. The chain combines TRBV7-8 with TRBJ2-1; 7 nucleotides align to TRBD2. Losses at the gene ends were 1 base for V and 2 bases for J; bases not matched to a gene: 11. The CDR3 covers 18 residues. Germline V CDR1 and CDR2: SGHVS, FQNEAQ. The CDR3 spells CASSLGFGLGGTYNEQFF. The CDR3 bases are TGTGCCAGCAGCTTAGGTTTCGGTTTGGGGGGGACCTACAATGAGCAGTTCTTC.

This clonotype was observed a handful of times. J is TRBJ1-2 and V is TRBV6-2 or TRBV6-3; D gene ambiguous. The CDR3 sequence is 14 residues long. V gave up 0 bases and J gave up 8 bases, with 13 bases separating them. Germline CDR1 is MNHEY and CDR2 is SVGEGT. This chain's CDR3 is CASSYSPGVGGYTF. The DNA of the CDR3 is TGTGCCAGCAGTTACTCGCCCGGGGTCGGAGGCTACACCTTC.

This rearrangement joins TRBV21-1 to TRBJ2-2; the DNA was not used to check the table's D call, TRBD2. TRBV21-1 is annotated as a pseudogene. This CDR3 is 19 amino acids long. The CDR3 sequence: CASSKTYTSGRRDTGELFF. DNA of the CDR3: TGTGCCAGCAGCAAAACATATACTAGCGGGAGAAGGGACACCGGGGAGCTGTTTTTT.

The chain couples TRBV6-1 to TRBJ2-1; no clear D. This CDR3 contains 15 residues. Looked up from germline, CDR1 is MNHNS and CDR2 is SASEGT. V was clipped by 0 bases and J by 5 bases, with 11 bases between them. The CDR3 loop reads CASSEAPRWDNEQFF. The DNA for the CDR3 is TGTGCCAGCAGTGAAGCCCCCCGGTGGGACAATGAGCAGTTCTTC.

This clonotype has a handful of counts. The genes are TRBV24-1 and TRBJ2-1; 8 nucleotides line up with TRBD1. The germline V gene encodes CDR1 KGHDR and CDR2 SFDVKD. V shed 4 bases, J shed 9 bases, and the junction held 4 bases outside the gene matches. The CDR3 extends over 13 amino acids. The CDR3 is CATSDRQGFEQFF. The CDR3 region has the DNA TGTGCCACCAGTGACAGACAGGGGTTTGAGCAGTTCTTC.

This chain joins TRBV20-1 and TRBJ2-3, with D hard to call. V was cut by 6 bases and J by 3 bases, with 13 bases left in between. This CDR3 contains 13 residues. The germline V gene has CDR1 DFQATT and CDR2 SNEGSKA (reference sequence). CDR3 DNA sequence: TGCAGTGCCTTTTCGCGGTCAACAGATACGCAGTATTTT. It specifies CSAFSRSTDTQYF.